In its sample, the clone carrying this T cell receptor (beta chain) was seen many times. This sample was included in a study of T-cell reconstitution after alpha-beta-depleted transplantation in children. CDR1 SGDLS and CDR2 YYNGEE come from the germline V gene. V dropped 0 bases and J dropped 4 bases, with 19 bases sitting between them. The CDR3 is 17 residues long. TCRbeta library construction was performed incorporating unique molecular identifiers. TCRdb passed the PCR reads through MiXCR, listing each CDR3 protein once. Of approximately 1,000,000 distinct CDR3 sequences in the sample, roughly 31% are singletons; the top ten hold roughly 28%.

The specimen was PBMCs, mostly from graft donor cells, collected 360 days after TCRalphabeta/CD19-depleted stem cell transplant. This sequence was found in a boy in the first two years of life who had a stem cell transplant for SCID, so the T cells may come from the graft donor. The rearrangement links TRBV9 to TRBJ2-5; a possible D gene is TRBD2 (5 bases). Here the CDR3 reads CASSVGARSASGETQYF. The CDR3 DNA reads as TGTGCCAGCAGCGTAGGAGCGCGATCAGCGAGCGGAGAGACCCAGTACTTC.